This T cell receptor beta chain was obtained from a study of kidney transplant recipient with SARS-CoV-2 infection. There are many counts of this clonotype. The CDR3 covers 17 residues. Trimming stripped 4 bases from V and 4 bases from J, with 22 bases between. TCRdb reprocessed the reads via MiXCR and lists one record per CDR3 protein. This table holds 200,000 to 250,000 distinct CDR3 sequences, 25% to 35% found once. The clonotype originates from a male patient aged 25 to 39 who had COVID-19 and was a kidney transplant recipient. The T cells may partly be graft donor cells. The sequencing used a blood sample, collected at baseline and on day 111 from a kidney transplant recipient. The V and J genes are TRBV12-3 or TRBV12-4 and TRBJ1-2; tentative D call: TRBD1 (5 bases). CDR3 sequence (DNA): TGTGCCAGCAGTTCGACAGCCAGCTTCCGAAAGACCTATGGCTACACCTTC. Protein product: CASSSTASFRKTYGYTF.